Listed below are T cell receptor beta chains from one sample, sequenced in a study of blood T cell repertoires in COVID-19. The data were produced by immunoSEQ multiplex PCR, yet TCRdb's version contains in-frame clones alone and is incomplete. The repertoire has more than 250,000 clones, roughly 86% of them found once; the top ten carry 1.5% to 2%. Sequenced material: peripheral blood. The receptor set was obtained from a woman aged 45 to 65 with acute or convalescent COVID-19. Both conserved end residues are part of each CDR3. D genes are given only for firm matches. Size is stated for part of the rows, as once, few or many counts, or as a class when the clone is expanded.

clone_size	d_call	v_call	j_call	cdr3_nt	cdr3_aa
.	TRBD1	TRBV19	TRBJ2-7	TGTGCCAGTAGAACAACCGGGACAGGGGGCAAAGCGGGCGAGCAGTACTTC	CASRTTGTGGKAGEQYF
once	.	TRBV7-3	TRBJ2-1	TGTGCCAGCAGCTTTGGAACAGGGCTTGTGAATGAGCAGTTCTTC	CASSFGTGLVNEQFF
.	.	TRBV2	TRBJ1-4	TGTGCCAGCACGGGCGGGGGTACTAATGAAAAACTGTTTTTT	CASTGGGTNEKLFF
.	TRBD1	TRBV9	TRBJ1-1	TGTGCCAGCAGCGCACACAGGGGTGCGGACACTGAAGCTTTCTTT	CASSAHRGADTEAFF
once	TRBD1	TRBV30	TRBJ2-3	TGTGCCCGAACCCCTACAGGGGATTTTAGGGATACGCAGTATTTT	CARTPTGDFRDTQYF
.	TRBD2	TRBV7-6	TRBJ2-1	TGTGCCAGCAGCTTAACCGGGGAGGGAAGGAATGAGCAGTTCTTC	CASSLTGEGRNEQFF
.	.	TRBV14	TRBJ2-3	TGTGCCACCGCCTGGGCTGGCGTCCGCACGCAGTATTTT	CATAWAGVRTQYF
.	TRBD2	TRBV4-3	TRBJ2-7	TGCGCCAGCAGCCGAACTAGCGCCGAGTCCTACGAGCAGTACTTC	CASSRTSAESYEQYF
.	TRBD1	TRBV7-9	TRBJ1-2	TGTGCCACCAACTTCGGACAGGGGTATGGCTACACCTTC	CATNFGQGYGYTF
.	.	TRBV7-9	TRBJ1-1	TGTGCCAGCAGCTGGCAGGGTTTTGCTTTCTTT	CASSWQGFAFF
.	.	TRBV5-1	TRBJ2-1	TGCGCCAGCAGCTTGACAGGGTACAATGAGCAGTTCTTC	CASSLTGYNEQFF
few	TRBD2	TRBV25-1	TRBJ2-1	TGTGCCAGCAGTGAACCCGGACTAGCGGGAGCCAATGAGCAGTTCTTC	CASSEPGLAGANEQFF
once	TRBD1	TRBV28	TRBJ1-1	TGTGCCAGCAGTTCAAACAGGGGTTGGGACACTGAAGCTTTCTTT	CASSSNRGWDTEAFF
.	TRBD2	TRBV28	TRBJ2-1	TGTGCCAGCAGTCTCTCCGGACTAGCGGTAAACAATGAGCAGTTCTTC	CASSLSGLAVNNEQFF
.	TRBD1	TRBV5-1	TRBJ2-7	TGCGCCAGCAGCTCACTTACAGGGGTCTACGAGCAGTACTTC	CASSSLTGVYEQYF
.	.	TRBV29-1	TRBJ2-7	TGCAGCGTTGCTGGCCAAGACTACGAGCAGTACTTC	CSVAGQDYEQYF
.	TRBD2	TRBV4-2	TRBJ2-1	TGTGCCAGCAGCCAAGACCCAGCGGGAGCCTACAATGAGCAGTTCTTC	CASSQDPAGAYNEQFF
.	TRBD2	TRBV5-1	TRBJ2-1	TGCGCCAGCAGCCGGGGACTAGCGGATTACAATGAGCAGTTCTTC	CASSRGLADYNEQFF
.	.	TRBV18	TRBJ1-5	TGTGCCAGCTCACCACTTCAGGTGAATAGCAATCAGCCCCAGCATTTT	CASSPLQVNSNQPQHF
.	TRBD2	TRBV13	TRBJ2-5	TGTGCCAGCGAGCCTTGGGGACTAGCGGGAGCAGCGGAGACCCAGTACTTC	CASEPWGLAGAAETQYF
.	.	TRBV6-5	TRBJ1-2	TGTGCCAGCAGTTACTCGGCGGACTATGGCTACACCTTC	CASSYSADYGYTF
.	TRBD1	TRBV27	TRBJ1-1	TGTGCCAGCAGTCCTCGGACAGGGGGCCGGGTCACTGAAGCTTTCTTT	CASSPRTGGRVTEAFF
few	.	TRBV27	TRBJ1-1	TGTGCCAGCAGTTTGTCAGTAAACACTGAAGCTTTCTTT	CASSLSVNTEAFF
.	TRBD2	TRBV7-2	TRBJ2-7	TGTGCCAGCAGAAAGGGGCTAGCGGGGGGGCCTAGCGAGCAGTACTTC	CASRKGLAGGPSEQYF
few	.	TRBV9	TRBJ1-3	TGTGCCAGCAGCGGCCGAGGCCAGGGGACAAACACCATATATTTT	CASSGRGQGTNTIYF
.	TRBD2	TRBV27	TRBJ2-3	TGTGCCAGCAGTTTTCGTAGCGGGAGTTCAGATACGCAGTATTTT	CASSFRSGSSDTQYF
.	.	TRBV7-8	TRBJ2-7	TGTGCCAGCAGCTTAGGTGGGGCGCGTTACGAGCAGTACTTC	CASSLGGARYEQYF
.	TRBD1	TRBV6-5	TRBJ2-7	TGTGCCAGCAGTTTCTCCGGGACAGGATACCCCTACGAGCAGTACTTC	CASSFSGTGYPYEQYF
.	.	TRBV9	TRBJ1-1	TGTGCCAGCAACGAGTGGGGGCGGACTGAAGCTTTCTTT	CASNEWGRTEAFF
.	.	TRBV27	TRBJ2-2	TGTGCCAGCAGTTCCCCCGATAGGGGCGTGGGGGAGCTGTTTTTT	CASSSPDRGVGELFF
.	.	TRBV19	TRBJ2-2	TGTGCCAGTAGTATAGTGGTCGCACTGGCCGGGGAGCTGTTTTTT	CASSIVVALAGELFF
.	TRBD1	TRBV28	TRBJ1-2	TGTGCCAGCAGCTCGGGACAGGGGGTATATGGCTACACCTTC	CASSSGQGVYGYTF
.	.	TRBV5-1	TRBJ2-1	TGCGCCAGCAGCCTCATTCCCACAGTTTCCTCCTACAATGAGCAGTTCTTC	CASSLIPTVSSYNEQFF
once	.	TRBV11-2	TRBJ2-5	TGTGCCAGCAGCTTAGCCCCGTCAGAGACCCAGTACTTC	CASSLAPSETQYF
.	.	TRBV7-2	TRBJ1-3	TGTGCCAGCAACCCGACACGAGCTGGAAACACCATATATTTT	CASNPTRAGNTIYF
.	.	TRBV6-5	TRBJ2-7	TGTGCCAGCAGACCCCTAGTCACGGACTACGAGCAGTACTTC	CASRPLVTDYEQYF
.	TRBD1	TRBV19	TRBJ1-5	TGTGCCAGTGGAAGGGGGCAGGGCAATCAGCCCCAGCATTTT	CASGRGQGNQPQHF
.	TRBD2	TRBV7-2	TRBJ2-1	TGTGCCAGCAGCACCGCCGGACTAGCGGGCAATGAGCAGTTCTTC	CASSTAGLAGNEQFF
.	TRBD2	TRBV10-3	TRBJ2-1	TGTGCCATCAGGACGGGACTAGCGGAATTGTACAATGAGCAGTTCTTC	CAIRTGLAELYNEQFF
.	.	TRBV28	TRBJ1-1	TGTGCCAGCAGTTTACGCAGGGTAGGAACTGAAGCTTTCTTT	CASSLRRVGTEAFF
.	TRBD1	TRBV19	TRBJ1-2	TGTGCCAGTAGTATCGGCAGGGGGCATGGCTACACCTTC	CASSIGRGHGYTF
few	TRBD1	TRBV3-1/TRBV3-2	TRBJ1-5	TGTGCCAGCAGCCAAAGGGACAGGGAAGGGAATCAGCCCCAGCATTTT	CASSQRDREGNQPQHF
.	TRBD1	TRBV6-1	TRBJ1-2	TGTGCCAGCAGTGAAGGTTTAGGGACAGGGGGATATGGCTACACCTTC	CASSEGLGTGGYGYTF
.	.	TRBV5-1	TRBJ2-7	TGCGCCAGCAGCGCAAGGGCGGTTACAGGGCCTACCTACGAGCAGTACTTC	CASSARAVTGPTYEQYF
once	TRBD1	TRBV2	TRBJ2-5	TGTGCCAGCAGGGAGGACAGGGCAGAGACCCAGTACTTC	CASREDRAETQYF
.	TRBD2	TRBV3-1/TRBV3-2	TRBJ2-3	TGTGCCAGCAGCCAGCTAGCGGGATCTTCAGATACGCAGTATTTT	CASSQLAGSSDTQYF
.	.	TRBV20-1	TRBJ1-3	TGCAGTGCTAGTCGCGGGGGAGGGACTGGAAACACCATATATTTT	CSASRGGGTGNTIYF
.	.	TRBV28	TRBJ1-2	TGTGCCAGCAGTTCCAGGGGCGGCTACACCTTC	CASSSRGGYTF
.	TRBD1	TRBV28	TRBJ2-7	TGTGCCAGCAGTTCACAGGGGGACGAGCAGTACTTC	CASSSQGDEQYF
.	.	TRBV7-9	TRBJ2-7	TGTGCCAGCAGCCTTAAGGGGGTCGAGCAGTACTTC	CASSLKGVEQYF
once	.	TRBV10-3	TRBJ1-2	TGTGCCATCAGTCCAGATTACTATGGCTACACCTTC	CAISPDYYGYTF